This T cell receptor beta chain stems from a study of shared T cell receptors in the human thymus. CDR3 length equals 17 residues. The V segment lost 10 bases and the J segment 9 bases; nucleotides outside the gene matches: 26. Repertoires were generated with immunoSEQ multiplex PCR, while TCRdb's copy carries only in-frame clones and drops some. The sample contains a few hundred thousand clones, 95% of which appear only once. The chain joins TRBV5-3 to TRBJ2-7; TRBD1 matches 9 bases. TRBV5-3 is an ORF; its function is uncertain. This receptor was obtained from a human donor. Sequencing was done on a sample of thymocytes. The CDR3 protein is CAGVESGTGTMPEGQYF. CDR3 sequence (DNA): TGTGCCGGAGTTGAATCCGGGACAGGGACCATGCCGGAAGGGCAGTACTTC.